Below, 21 T cell receptor beta chains from the same sample are listed, as sequenced in a study of T cells in Graves' hyperthyroidism and ophthalmopathy. Template material for amplifying TCR beta CDR3 regions consisted of RNA transcripts. The HTBI set primed first-round TCR CDR3 RT-PCR. TCRdb reanalysed the multiplex PCR reads using MiXCR and keeps one entry per CDR3 protein. The sample lists approximately 640,000 distinct CDR3 sequences, about 17% occurring once. The specimen was blood. The source of these receptors is a woman aged 25-40 years with Graves' hyperthyroidism.

This clonotype was seen many times. The V call is TRBV12-3 or TRBV12-4, the J call TRBJ2-7; 7 positions match TRBD1. Trimming at V came to 5 bases and at J to 3 bases, leaving 4 bases not matched to a gene. This CDR3 has 13 amino acids. The CDR3 loop reads CASSHRGHYEQYF. The CDR3 region has the DNA TGTGCCAGCAGTCACAGGGGTCACTACGAGCAGTACTTC.

In its sample, this clonotype was seen once. The gene calls are TRBV6-2 or TRBV6-3 and TRBJ2-1; 14 bases line up with TRBD2. The CDR3 covers 15 residues. From germline, CDR1 is MNHEY and CDR2 SVGEGT. V trimming: 7 bases; J trimming: 6 bases; junction bases outside the gene matches: 5. Here the CDR3 DNA reads TGTGCCAGCACCTACGGGACTAGCGGGAGCAATGAGCAGTTCTTC. It codes for CASTYGTSGSNEQFF.

The V and J genes are TRBV7-2 and TRBJ2-5, with 7 bases that match TRBD2. The germline gives CDR1 SGHTA, CDR2 FQGNSA. The V gene end was trimmed by 0 bases and the J gene end by 5 bases; junction bases not matched to a gene: 15. CDR3 length: 18 residues. The CDR3: CASSLAGRGRAGVETQYF. DNA for the CDR3: TGTGCCAGCAGCTTAGCGGGGAGAGGGAGGGCCGGGGTGGAGACCCAGTACTTC.

This clonotype has ten or more counts. The chain uses TRBV6-2 or TRBV6-3 and TRBJ2-2, with 8 bases fitting TRBD2. Germline CDR1 MNHEY, CDR2 SVGEGT. The trim removed 2 bases at V and 3 bases at J, leaving 5 bases unmatched. The CDR3 runs 16 residues. The CDR3 nucleotides are TGTGCCAGCAGTTACATACTAGCGGTATACACCGGGGAGCTGTTTTTT. This encodes CASSYILAVYTGELFF.

This clonotype was observed many times. The rearrangement joins TRBV11-3 to TRBJ2-3, with TRBD1 matching over 7 bases. The length of the CDR3 is 20 residues. J gave up 2 bases and V 4 bases, and 21 bases lay outside the gene matches. CDR1 is SGHNT and CDR2 is YENEEA in the germline V gene. CDR3 DNA: TGTGCCAGCAGCTACCCCTCGAGACCCACAGGGGTTATAGACACAGATACGCAGTATTTT. This encodes CASSYPSRPTGVIDTDTQYF.

This clonotype was counted many times. V usage is TRBV11-2 and J usage is TRBJ1-2; no definite D call. V shed 0 bases and J shed 8 bases, with 7 bases lying between them. The CDR3 extends over 12 amino acids. The germline V gene encodes CDR1 SGHAT and CDR2 FQNNGV. In DNA, the CDR3 is TGTGCCAGCAGCTTAGAGGGTCGGGGCTACACCTTC. This sequence encodes CASSLEGRGYTF. Combining the CDR3 with reference TRBV11-2 and TRBJ1-2 gives the whole variable domain EAGVAQSPRYKIIEKRQSVAFWCNPISGHATLYWYQQILGQGPKLLIQFQNNGVVDDSQLPKDRFSAERLKGVDSTLKIQPAKLEDSAVYLCASSLEGRGYTFGSGTRLTVV.

This chain joins TRBV5-1 and TRBJ2-7; D may be TRBD2 (6 bases). Germline-derived CDR1 and CDR2 are SGHRS and YFSETQ. Trimming left V 7 bases short and J 9 bases short, with 26 bases between. This CDR3 contains 15 residues. The CDR3 sequence: CASALPGTPSLGQYF. The CDR3 coding sequence is TGCGCCAGCGCGCTTCCCGGGACTCCATCCCTGGGGCAGTACTTC.

The CDR3 DNA sequence: TGTGCCATCAACGGGAGGGTGGTTCCCGGGGAGCTGTTTTTT. Translation gives CAINGRVVPGELFF. The chain joins TRBV28 to TRBJ2-2, with 8 bases fitting TRBD2. This CDR3 has 14 amino acids. Germline assignment: CDR1 MDHEN and CDR2 SYDVKM. V shed 10 bases, J shed 6 bases, and the junction held 10 bases outside the gene matches.

This chain uses TRBV7-8 with TRBJ2-7; D possibly corresponds to TRBD1 (5 bases). CDR1 is SGHVS, CDR2 FQNEAQ, per germline. This CDR3 region has 14 residues. Trimming pared 2 bases from V and 3 bases from J, leaving 11 bases between. CDR3 DNA: TGTGCCAGCAGCTTAATGACAGCTTTCTACGAGCAGTACTTC. This codes for CASSLMTAFYEQYF.

This clonotype was seen only a few times. The V gene is TRBV5-1, the J gene TRBJ2-1, with D unresolved. Deletions cut 0 bases from V and 0 bases from J, with 13 bases between. In germline, CDR1 is SGHRS, CDR2 YFSETQ. The CDR3 is 17 residues long. The CDR3 spells CASSLGSQWGSYNEQFF. The CDR3 DNA sequence: TGCGCCAGCAGCTTGGGTAGCCAATGGGGCTCCTACAATGAGCAGTTCTTC. Full variable domain (remainder filled in from reference TRBV5-1 and TRBJ2-1): KAGVTQTPRYLIKTRGQQVTLSCSPISGHRSVSWYQQTPGQGLQFLFEYFSETQRNKGNFPGRFSGRQFSNSRSEMNVSTLELGDSALYLCASSLGSQWGSYNEQFFGPGTRLTVL.

Many counts were recorded for this clonotype. J is TRBJ2-5 and V is TRBV28, with TRBD2 matching over 7 bases. CDR3 length equals 14 residues. V dropped 10 bases and J dropped 5; count of bases not matched to a gene: 13. CDR1 and CDR2 (germline): MDHEN, SYDVKM. CDR3 amino acids: CATWGGLGRETQYF. As DNA, the CDR3 is TGTGCCACGTGGGGAGGGTTGGGTCGGGAGACCCAGTACTTC.

This clonotype was counted at least ten times. The chain carries TRBV28 and TRBJ2-7; D unclear. CDR1 is MDHEN and CDR2 is SYDVKM in the germline V gene. The CDR3 length is 11 residues. V was clipped by 3 bases and J by 13 bases, with 13 bases between them. This CDR3 reads CASSFSQKAYF. The CDR3, as DNA: TGTGCCAGCAGTTTTTCTCAGAAGGCCTACTTC.

This clonotype showed up many times. The V call is TRBV5-1, the J call TRBJ2-3; 9 bases line up with TRBD1. Germline V lookup: CDR1 SGHRS, CDR2 YFSETQ. The CDR3 runs to 15 residues. Unmatched junction bases numbered 6, after V lost 4 bases and J lost 3 bases. The CDR3 spells CASSSGTGRTDTQYF. CDR3 coding DNA: TGCGCCAGCAGCAGCGGGACAGGGAGGACAGATACGCAGTATTTT.

This clonotype was observed a few times. The rearrangement joins TRBV3-1 to TRBJ2-7, with TRBD2 identical over 7 bases. Trimming took 4 bases from V and 0 from J; bases not matched to a gene: 3. Germline loops: CDR1 LGHDT, CDR2 YNNKEL (reference sequence). CDR3 length equals 14 residues. The chain's CDR3 is CASSPLADSYEQYF. CDR3 nucleotides: TGTGCCAGCAGCCCCCTAGCGGACTCCTACGAGCAGTACTTC.

This clonotype was found a few times. The gene calls are TRBV19 and TRBJ2-1, with 10 bases that match TRBD2. The CDR3 length is 15 residues. With 3 bases clipped from V and 5 bases from J, the junction kept 4 bases outside the gene matches. Germline values: CDR1 LNHDA, CDR2 SQIVND (reference sequence). The DNA of the CDR3 is TGTGCCAGTAGTATGTGGCTAGCGGGAGACAATGAGCAGTTCTTC. Its protein product is CASSMWLAGDNEQFF.

This clonotype has ten or more counts. The gene calls are TRBV27 and TRBJ2-1, with D perhaps TRBD2 (6 bases). Trimming stripped 2 bases from V and 2 bases from J, with 10 bases between. Germline V CDR1 and CDR2: MNHEY, SMNVEV (reference sequence). The CDR3 is 15 residues long. This chain's CDR3 is CASSLRDLAYNEQFF. The CDR3 nucleotides are TGTGCCAGCAGTTTAAGGGACTTAGCCTACAATGAGCAGTTCTTC.

The CDR3 DNA sequence: TGTGCCAGCACCTTTGACAACTCTGGGGCCAACGTCCTGACTTTC. This codes for CASTFDNSGANVLTF. The chain links TRBV7-3 to TRBJ2-6, with D unclear. The V gene lost 7 bases and the J gene lost 0 bases, with 10 bases spanning the gap. There are 15 residues in the CDR3. Germline V gene lookup returns CDR1 SGHTA and CDR2 FQGTGA.

This clonotype occurred many times. The chain combines TRBV2 with TRBJ1-1; D is uncertain. CDR3 length equals 14 residues. Trimming shortened V by 2 bases and J by 0 bases, and 7 bases separated the two germline ends. CDR1 is SNHLY, CDR2 FYNNEI, per germline. The CDR3 loop reads CASSEQEVNTEAFF. CDR3 bases: TGTGCCAGCAGTGAACAGGAAGTGAACACTGAAGCTTTCTTT.

With regard to this clonotype: This could be a read error, since a much larger clone is one nucleotide away. The chain couples TRBV28 to TRBJ1-5; TRBD1 aligns across 7 bases. The CDR3 sequence is 14 residues long. CDR1 is MDHEN and CDR2 is SYDVKM in the germline V gene. The V gene end was trimmed by 6 bases and the J gene end by 3 bases; junction bases not matched to a gene: 5. The CDR3 nucleotides are TGTGCCAGCAGGCCGACAGGGACCAATCAGCCCCAGCATTTT. It yields the protein CASRPTGTNQPQHF.

This clonotype has ten or more counts. The chain has TRBV2 and TRBJ2-1; D is perhaps TRBD2 (6 bases). The CDR3 extends over 14 amino acids. V gave up 5 bases and J gave up 8 bases, with 16 bases separating them. Germline CDR1 is SNHLY and CDR2 is FYNNEI. The CDR3 DNA sequence: TGTGCCAGCAGTTCTAGCGTAAGAATGGATGAGCAGTTCTTC. Translating it yields CASSSSVRMDEQFF.

This clonotype was observed at least ten times. J is TRBJ2-1 and V is TRBV13, with 8 bases fitting TRBD1. CDR1 is PRHDT, CDR2 FYEKMQ, per germline (reference sequence). V shed 5 bases and J 7 bases; nucleotides not matched to a gene: 16. The CDR3 consists of 17 residues. CDR3 DNA sequence: TGTGCCAGCAGCCCAGGGACAGGCAATCTGGGTACGAATGAGCAGTTCTTC. This codes for CASSPGTGNLGTNEQFF.